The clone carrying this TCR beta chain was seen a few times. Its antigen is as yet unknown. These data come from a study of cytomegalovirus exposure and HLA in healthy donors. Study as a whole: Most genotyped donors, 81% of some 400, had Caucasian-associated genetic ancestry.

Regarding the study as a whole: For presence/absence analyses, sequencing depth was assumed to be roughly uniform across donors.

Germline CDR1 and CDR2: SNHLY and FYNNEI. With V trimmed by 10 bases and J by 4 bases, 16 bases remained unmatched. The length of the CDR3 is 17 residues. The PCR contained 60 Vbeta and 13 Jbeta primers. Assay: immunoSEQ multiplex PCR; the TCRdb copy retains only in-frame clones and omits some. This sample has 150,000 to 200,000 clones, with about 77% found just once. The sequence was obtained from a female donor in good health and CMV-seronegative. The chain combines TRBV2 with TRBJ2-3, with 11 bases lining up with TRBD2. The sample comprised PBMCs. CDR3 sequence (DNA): TGTGCCACCAAACCGGGACTAGCGGACCAAACGCCAGATACGCAGTATTTT. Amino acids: CATKPGLADQTPDTQYF. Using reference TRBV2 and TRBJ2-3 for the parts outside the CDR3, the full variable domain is EPEVTQTPSHQVTQMGQEVILRCVPISNHLYFYWYRQILGQKVEFLVSFYNNEISEKSEIFDDQFSVERPDGSNFTLKIRSTKLEDSAMYFCATKPGLADQTPDTQYFGPGTRLTVL.